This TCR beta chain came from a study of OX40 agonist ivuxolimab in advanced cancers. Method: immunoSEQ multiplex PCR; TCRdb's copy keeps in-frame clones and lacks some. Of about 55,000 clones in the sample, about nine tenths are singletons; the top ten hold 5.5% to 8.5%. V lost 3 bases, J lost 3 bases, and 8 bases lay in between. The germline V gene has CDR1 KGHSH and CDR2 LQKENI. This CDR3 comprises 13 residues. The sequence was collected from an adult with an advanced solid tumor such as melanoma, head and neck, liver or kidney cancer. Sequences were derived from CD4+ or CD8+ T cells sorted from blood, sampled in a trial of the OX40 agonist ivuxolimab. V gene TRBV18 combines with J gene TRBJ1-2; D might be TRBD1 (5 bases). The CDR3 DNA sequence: TGTGCCAGCTCACCGTCGACAGACTATGGCTACACCTTC. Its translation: CASSPSTDYGYTF.